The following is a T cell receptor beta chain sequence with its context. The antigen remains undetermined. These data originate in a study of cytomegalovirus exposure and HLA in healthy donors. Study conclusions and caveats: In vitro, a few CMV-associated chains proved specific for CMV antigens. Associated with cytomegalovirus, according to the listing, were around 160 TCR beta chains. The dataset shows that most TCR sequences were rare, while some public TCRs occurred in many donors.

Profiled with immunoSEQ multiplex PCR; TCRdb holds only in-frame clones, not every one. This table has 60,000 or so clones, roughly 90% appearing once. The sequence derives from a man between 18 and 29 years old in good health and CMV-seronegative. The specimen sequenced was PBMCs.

The DNA of the CDR3 is TGTGCCAGCAGCCCAACCTTAACAGGGAACTATGGCTACACCTTC. Protein sequence: CASSPTLTGNYGYTF. J is TRBJ1-2 and V is TRBV7-2; tentatively, D is TRBD1 (6 bases). Germline CDR1 is SGHTA and CDR2 is FQGNSA. This CDR3 has 15 residues. V was clipped by 5 bases and J by 2 bases, with 15 bases between them.